A single T cell receptor beta chain is shown here with its context. The sample is drawn from a study of siplizumab effects on memory and regulatory T cells. TCRdb's copy holds only in-frame clones and misses some; the assay was immunoSEQ multiplex PCR. This sample has approximately 56,000 clones, with approximately 97% found just once. This CDR3 contains 13 residues. In germline, CDR1 is MNHEY, CDR2 SVGAGI. Deletions cut 8 bases from V and 8 bases from J, with 16 bases between. V and J are TRBV6-5 and TRBJ2-1; weak D call: TRBD2 (6 bases). Sequenced: naive CD8+ T cells sorted from blood. The receptor's source is a human donor in good health. The CDR3 is CASRDLESDEQFF. The CDR3 region has the DNA TGTGCCAGCCGGGACTTAGAATCGGATGAGCAGTTCTTC.